The rows below give T cell receptor beta chains drawn from one sample of a study of cytomegalovirus exposure and HLA in healthy donors. Using immunoSEQ multiplex PCR, the repertoire was profiled, and TCRdb retains in-frame clones only, with some absent. The table lists 75,000 to 95,000 clones, approximately 96% of them singletons, with 0.6% to 0.95% in the top ten. The source material was PBMCs. These receptors originate from a man between 18 and 35 years old in good health and CMV-seronegative. The CDR3 runs from the conserved cysteine through the conserved F or W. A D gene is named only where the DNA matches it firmly. Size is omitted from some rows. Given values are once, few, many or a class for expanded clones.

D gene: TRBD2; clone size: once; J gene: TRBJ2-3; V gene: TRBV28; CDR3 DNA: TGTGCCAGCAGCCTATTGACTAGCGCAGATACGCAGTATTTT; CDR3 protein: CASSLLTSADTQYF
D gene: TRBD2; clone size: NA; J gene: TRBJ2-1; V gene: TRBV19; CDR3 DNA: TGTGCCAGTAGTCGAGCGGGGAGCTCCTACAATGAGCAGTTCTTC; CDR3 protein: CASSRAGSSYNEQFF
D gene: TRBD1; clone size: NA; J gene: TRBJ1-1; V gene: TRBV15; CDR3 DNA: TGTGCCACCAGCAGCCGGGACAGAAAGAACACTGAAGCTTTCTTT; CDR3 protein: CATSSRDRKNTEAFF
D gene: NA; clone size: NA; J gene: TRBJ2-7; V gene: TRBV18; CDR3 DNA: TGTGCCAGCTCAAAAGAAGACACCTACGAGCAGTACTTC; CDR3 protein: CASSKEDTYEQYF
D gene: NA; clone size: NA; J gene: TRBJ2-3; V gene: TRBV4-2; CDR3 DNA: TGTGCCAGCAGCCAAGTCGGAGATACGCAGTATTTT; CDR3 protein: CASSQVGDTQYF
D gene: TRBD2; clone size: NA; J gene: TRBJ2-2; V gene: TRBV19; CDR3 DNA: TGTGCCAGTATGACGGGAGGGAACACCGGGGAGCTGTTTTTT; CDR3 protein: CASMTGGNTGELFF
D gene: TRBD1; clone size: NA; J gene: TRBJ1-2; V gene: TRBV15; CDR3 DNA: TGTGCCACCAGCAAACCTAGGACAGGTCCTACCTATGGCTACACCTTC; CDR3 protein: CATSKPRTGPTYGYTF
D gene: NA; clone size: NA; J gene: TRBJ1-3; V gene: TRBV19; CDR3 DNA: TGTGCCAGTAGTACTCCCAGACAGAGCTCTGGAAACACCATATATTTT; CDR3 protein: CASSTPRQSSGNTIYF
D gene: NA; clone size: NA; J gene: TRBJ1-5; V gene: TRBV19; CDR3 DNA: TGTGCCAGTATGGAGGGATGGAATCAGCCCCAGCATTTT; CDR3 protein: CASMEGWNQPQHF
D gene: NA; clone size: NA; J gene: TRBJ1-3; V gene: TRBV10-3; CDR3 DNA: TGTGCCATCACCCTGGGTGGAAGTGGCGGATCTGGAAACACCATATATTTT; CDR3 protein: CAITLGGSGGSGNTIYF
D gene: NA; clone size: NA; J gene: TRBJ1-2; V gene: TRBV2; CDR3 DNA: TGTGCCAGCAGTGACCAGGGGCTCCATATCGGCTACACCTTC; CDR3 protein: CASSDQGLHIGYTF
D gene: NA; clone size: NA; J gene: TRBJ1-3; V gene: TRBV7-2; CDR3 DNA: TGTGCCAGCAGCACCACACGGGGAACCAGAAACACCATATATTTT; CDR3 protein: CASSTTRGTRNTIYF
D gene: NA; clone size: NA; J gene: TRBJ2-2; V gene: TRBV11-3; CDR3 DNA: TGTGCCAGCAGCCCGAGGAACGCCAACACCGGGGAGCTGTTTTTT; CDR3 protein: CASSPRNANTGELFF
D gene: NA; clone size: NA; J gene: TRBJ2-5; V gene: TRBV5-8; CDR3 DNA: TGTGCCAGCAGCGATCGGACTGTCCTGGGGACCCAGTACTTC; CDR3 protein: CASSDRTVLGTQYF
D gene: TRBD1; clone size: NA; J gene: TRBJ2-1; V gene: TRBV5-1; CDR3 DNA: TGCGCCAGCAGCTCCGACGGACAGGGTCTTATGGATGAGCAGTTCTTC; CDR3 protein: CASSSDGQGLMDEQFF